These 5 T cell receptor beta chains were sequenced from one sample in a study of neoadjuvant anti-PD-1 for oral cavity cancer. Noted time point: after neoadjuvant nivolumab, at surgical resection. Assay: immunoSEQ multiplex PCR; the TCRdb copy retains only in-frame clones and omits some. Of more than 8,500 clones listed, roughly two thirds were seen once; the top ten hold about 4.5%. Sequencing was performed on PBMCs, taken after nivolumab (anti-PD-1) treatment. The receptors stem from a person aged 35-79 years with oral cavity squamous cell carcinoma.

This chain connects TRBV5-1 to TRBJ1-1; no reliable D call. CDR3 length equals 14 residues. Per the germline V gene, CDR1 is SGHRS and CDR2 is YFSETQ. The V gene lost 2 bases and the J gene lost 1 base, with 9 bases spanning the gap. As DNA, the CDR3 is TGCGCCAGCAGCTTAGGGCAGGCGAACACTGAAGCTTTCTTT. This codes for CASSLGQANTEAFF.

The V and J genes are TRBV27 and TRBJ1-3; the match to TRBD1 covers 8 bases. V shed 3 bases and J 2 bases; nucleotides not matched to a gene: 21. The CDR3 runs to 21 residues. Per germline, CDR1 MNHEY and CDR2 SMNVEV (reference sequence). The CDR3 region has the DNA TGTGCCAGCAGTTTCGTCCGAGTACTAGAACTGACAGGGGTGCCTGGAAACACCATATATTTT. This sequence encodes CASSFVRVLELTGVPGNTIYF.

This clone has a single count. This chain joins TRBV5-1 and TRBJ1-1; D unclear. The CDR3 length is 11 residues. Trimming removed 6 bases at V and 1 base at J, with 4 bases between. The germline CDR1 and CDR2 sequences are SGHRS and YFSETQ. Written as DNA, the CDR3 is TGCGCCAGCAAATCGAACACTGAAGCTTTCTTT. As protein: CASKSNTEAFF.

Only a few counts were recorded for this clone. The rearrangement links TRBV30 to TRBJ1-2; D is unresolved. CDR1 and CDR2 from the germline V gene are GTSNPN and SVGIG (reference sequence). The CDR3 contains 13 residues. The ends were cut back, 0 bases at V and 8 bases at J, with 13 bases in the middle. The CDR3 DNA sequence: TGTGCCTGGAGTGTCGGCAGCCCCCTCGGCTACACCTTC. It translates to CAWSVGSPLGYTF.

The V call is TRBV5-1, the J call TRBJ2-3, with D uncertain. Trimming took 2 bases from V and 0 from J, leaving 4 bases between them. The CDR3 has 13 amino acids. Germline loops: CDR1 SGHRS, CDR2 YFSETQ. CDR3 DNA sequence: TGCGCCAGCAGCTTAGGGAGCACAGATACGCAGTATTTT. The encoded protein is CASSLGSTDTQYF.